Many counts were recorded for the clone carrying this T cell receptor beta chain. MiXCR was run by TCRdb on the RT-PCR reads, yielding one entry per CDR3 protein. The sample lists around 700,000 distinct CDR3 sequences; over 12% were seen once. The TCR comes from a female donor in good health, serving as a healthy control. The sequencing input was memory CD4+ T cells from blood.

The CDR3 protein is CASSLVGGMRSYNEQFF. In DNA form, the CDR3 reads TGTGCCAGCAGCTTGGTGGGTGGTATGCGGTCCTACAATGAGCAGTTCTTC. The rearrangement joins TRBV5-6 to TRBJ2-1; D remains unclear. The CDR3 loop spans 17 amino acids. V lost 0 bases and J lost 1, with 14 bases in between. Germline lookup yields CDR1 SGHDT and CDR2 YYEEEE.